The clone carrying this T cell receptor (beta chain) was seen a few times. The sample belongs to a study of patients and donors after allogeneic stem cell transplantation. TCRdb re-derived calls from the RT-PCR reads in MiXCR, one entry per CDR3 protein. The sample has under 200,000 distinct CDR3 sequences, approximately 28% seen once. Specimen: blood, either unsorted or a sorted T cell fraction (not recorded which). The TCR sequence derives from a human donor who was either an allogeneic HSCT recipient or a stem cell or donor lymphocyte infusion donor (not recorded which). It is not recorded whose cells these are; they may come from a transplant donor.

CDR3 DNA: TGTGCCAGCAGCTTACCCACTAGCGGGAGAGTAAATGAGCAGTTCTTC. This codes for CASSLPTSGRVNEQFF. The rearrangement joins TRBV7-9 to TRBJ2-1; 11 nucleotides match TRBD2. V was pared by 2 bases and J by 7 bases, with 7 bases of the junction left unmatched. Germline-derived CDR1 and CDR2 are SEHNR and FQNEAQ (reference sequence). CDR3 size: 16 residues. Full variable domain (missing parts from reference TRBV7-9 and TRBJ2-1): DTGVSQNPRHKITKRGQNVTFRCDPISEHNRLYWYRQTLGQGPEFLTYFQNEAQLEKSRLLSDRFSAERPKGSFSTLEIQRTEQGDSAMYLCASSLPTSGRVNEQFFGPGTRLTVL.